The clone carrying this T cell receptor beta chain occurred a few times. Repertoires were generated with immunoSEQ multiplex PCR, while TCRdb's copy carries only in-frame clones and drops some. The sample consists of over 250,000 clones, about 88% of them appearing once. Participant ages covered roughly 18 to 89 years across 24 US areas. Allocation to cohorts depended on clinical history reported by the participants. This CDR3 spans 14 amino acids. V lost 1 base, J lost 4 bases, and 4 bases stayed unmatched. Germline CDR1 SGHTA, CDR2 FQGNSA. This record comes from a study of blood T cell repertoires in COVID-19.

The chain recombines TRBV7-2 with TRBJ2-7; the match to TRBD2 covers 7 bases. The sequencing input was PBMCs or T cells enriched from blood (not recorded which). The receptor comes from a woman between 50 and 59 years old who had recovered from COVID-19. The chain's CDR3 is CASSLGGGFYEQYF. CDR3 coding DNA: TGTGCCAGCAGCTTAGGGGGGGGTTTTTACGAGCAGTACTTC.